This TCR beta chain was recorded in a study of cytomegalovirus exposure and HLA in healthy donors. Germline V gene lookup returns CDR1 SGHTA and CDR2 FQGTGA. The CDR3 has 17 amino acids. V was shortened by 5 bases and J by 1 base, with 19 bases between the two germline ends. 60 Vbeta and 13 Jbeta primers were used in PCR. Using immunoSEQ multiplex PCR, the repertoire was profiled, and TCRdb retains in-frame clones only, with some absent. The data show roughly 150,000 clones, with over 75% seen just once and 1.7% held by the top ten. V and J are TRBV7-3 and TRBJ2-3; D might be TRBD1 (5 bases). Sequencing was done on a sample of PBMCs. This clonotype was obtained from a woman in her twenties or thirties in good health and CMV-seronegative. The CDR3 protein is CASSESPTATGTDTQYF. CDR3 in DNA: TGTGCCAGCAGCGAATCTCCGACAGCCACGGGCACAGATACGCAGTATTTT.